This T cell receptor (beta chain) comes out of a study of OX40 agonist ivuxolimab in advanced cancers. Across the whole study: Patients assigned to dose escalation were diagnosed with hepatocellular carcinoma, melanoma, renal cell or head and neck cancer.

The CDR3 has 11 amino acids. Germline CDR1 is DFQATT and CDR2 is SNEGSKA (reference sequence). V dropped 4 bases and J dropped 7 bases, with 7 bases sitting between them. Some clones are missing from TCRdb's copy, which holds only in-frame ones; the method was immunoSEQ multiplex PCR. The sample has about 150,000 clones; roughly 92% are singletons. This TCR came from an adult with an advanced solid tumor such as melanoma, head and neck, liver or kidney cancer. The rearrangement joins TRBV20-1 to TRBJ1-4; no definite D call. The sample here was CD4+ or CD8+ T cells sorted from blood, taken in a trial of the OX40 agonist ivuxolimab. CDR3 in DNA: TGCAGTGCTAAAGTAGGTGAAAAACTGTTTTTT. Protein: CSAKVGEKLFF.